This T cell receptor (beta chain) was sequenced for a study of T cell repertoires in cytomegalovirus infection. TCRdb reprocessed the reads via MiXCR and lists one record per CDR3 protein. The sample has tens of thousands of distinct CDR3 sequences; roughly 18% are singletons. In its sample, this clonotype was seen a few times. Its matching antigen is unknown. Study-level points and caveats: There were HLA-C-restricted CMV-specific TCR beta clonotypes dominating the ex vivo response. Cumulative public TCR beta family frequency identified carriers of CMV plus the relevant HLA.

The CDR3 totals 20 residues. Germline V gives CDR1 KGHDR, CDR2 SFDVKD. The V gene end was trimmed by 4 bases and the J gene end by 1 base; junction bases not matched to a gene: 16. The receptor's source is a human donor in good health (CMV status not recorded). Some clones in this sample may be carry-over from other donors' samples. The material was CD8+ T cells from cultured PBMCs, obtained from culture after CMV antigen stimulation. The chain links TRBV24-1 to TRBJ2-2, with TRBD2 matching 8 bases. CDR3 sequence: CATSDPKMAAGGLNTGELFF. The CDR3 DNA reads TGTGCCACCAGTGACCCGAAGATGGCGGCGGGGGGACTGAACACCGGGGAGCTGTTTTTT.